One sample yielded the 6 T cell receptor beta chains listed below, sequenced in a study of blood T cell repertoires in COVID-19. Generated by immunoSEQ multiplex PCR, the TCRdb table keeps only in-frame clones and is missing some. The table includes roughly 280,000 clones, around four fifths detected once. The sample was peripheral blood. These receptors all come from a man aged 55 to 70 with acute or convalescent COVID-19.

The V gene is TRBV7-2, the J gene TRBJ2-7; the D is unclear. Trimming pared 2 bases from V and 0 bases from J, leaving 8 bases between. The germline CDR1 and CDR2 sequences are SGHTA and FQGNSA. This CDR3 is built from 14 residues. The CDR3 is CASSLLHTSYEQYF. The CDR3 region has the DNA TGTGCCAGCAGCTTATTGCACACCTCCTACGAGCAGTACTTC.

This sequence joins TRBV2 and TRBJ1-2; 11 bases align to TRBD1. Germline V CDR1 and CDR2: SNHLY, FYNNEI. The CDR3 has 14 residues. The ends lost 2 bases at V and 6 bases at J; junction bases unmatched: 2. The CDR3 here is CASSERDRGDGYTF. For the CDR3, the DNA is TGTGCCAGCAGTGAACGGGACAGGGGGGATGGCTACACCTTC.

The chain employs TRBV19 and TRBJ1-2; TRBD1 might be the D (6 bases). Germline V CDR1 and CDR2: LNHDA, SQIVND (reference sequence). The V gene lost 3 bases and the J gene lost 5 bases, with 16 bases spanning the gap. The CDR3 covers 15 residues. The CDR3 reads CASSISSTRGYGYTF. The CDR3 DNA reads as TGTGCCAGTAGTATCAGCTCAACTAGGGGGTATGGCTACACCTTC.

This sequence joins TRBV10-3 and TRBJ1-6; maybe TRBD1 (6 bases). V lost 2 bases and J lost 8, with 13 bases in between. This CDR3 is built from 15 residues. The germline V gene encodes CDR1 ENHRY and CDR2 SYGVKD. The DNA of the CDR3 is TGTGCCATCAGTGAGAGGGGACAACAGGATTCACCCCTCCACTTT. Its translation: CAISERGQQDSPLHF.

The DNA for the CDR3 is TGTGCCAGCAGTTACGGCCCGAACACTGAAGCTTTCTTT. Amino acids: CASSYGPNTEAFF. The chain is built from TRBV6-5 and TRBJ1-1; no definite D call. Germline CDR1 is MNHEY and CDR2 is SVGAGI. This CDR3 contains 13 residues. V was pared by 2 bases and J by 1 base, with 5 bases between.

This clone has a single count. The rearrangement links TRBV6-2 or TRBV6-3 to TRBJ1-1; 10 positions match TRBD1. Germline V lookup: CDR1 MNHEY, CDR2 SVGEGT. This CDR3 has 18 amino acids. With V trimmed by 2 bases and J by 5 bases, 14 bases remained unmatched. CDR3 nucleotides: TGTGCCAGCAGTTACGAAATCGACCGACAGGGGGCAAGAACTGAAGCTTTCTTT. Translated: CASSYEIDRQGARTEAFF.